This T cell receptor beta chain was obtained from a study of vaccination and CD4 T cells after COVID-19. Germline V gene lookup returns CDR1 SGHVS and CDR2 FQNEAQ. The length of the CDR3 is 16 residues. Between the trimmed V and J ends, which lost 1 base and 1 base, there was a span of 13 bases. This clonotype ranks as large. What it binds is unknown. This sample's treatment: roughly nine-day PBMC culture with coronavirus spike peptide pools or control peptides (ViraFEST assay). With the Oncomine TCR Beta short-read assay, DNA from cultured CD4+ T cells was sequenced. TCRdb re-called the PCR reads with MiXCR, one entry per CDR3 protein. The table lists more than 4,000 distinct CDR3 sequences, around 48% of them singletons.

The chain is built from TRBV7-8 and TRBJ1-2; D might be TRBD1 (6 bases). The sample consisted of CD4+ T cells from blood, cultured in vitro. This sequence was found in a human donor who had recovered from COVID-19. CDR3 loop: CASSLVGGYLNYGYTF. CDR3 in DNA: TGTGCCAGCAGCTTAGTAGGGGGGTACCTTAACTATGGCTACACCTTC.